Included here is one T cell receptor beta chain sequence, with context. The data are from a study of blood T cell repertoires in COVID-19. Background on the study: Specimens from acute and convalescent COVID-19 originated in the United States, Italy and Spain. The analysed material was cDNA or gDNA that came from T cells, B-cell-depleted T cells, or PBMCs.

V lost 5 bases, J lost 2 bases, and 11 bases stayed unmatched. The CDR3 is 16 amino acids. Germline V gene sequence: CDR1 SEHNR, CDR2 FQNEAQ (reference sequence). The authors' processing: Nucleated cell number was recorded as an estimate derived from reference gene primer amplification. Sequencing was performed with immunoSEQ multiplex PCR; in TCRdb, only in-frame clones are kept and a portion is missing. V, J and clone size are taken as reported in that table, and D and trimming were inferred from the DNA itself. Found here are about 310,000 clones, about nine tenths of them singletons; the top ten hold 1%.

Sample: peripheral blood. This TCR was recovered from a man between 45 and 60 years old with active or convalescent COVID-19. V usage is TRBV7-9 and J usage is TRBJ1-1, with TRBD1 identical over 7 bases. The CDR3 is CASSPNRGTENTEAFF. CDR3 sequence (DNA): TGTGCCAGCAGCCCGAACCGAGGGACAGAAAACACTGAAGCTTTCTTT.